The 19 T cell receptor beta chains below all came from one sample that was sequenced in a study of identical twins. TCRdb re-called the 5' RACE reads with MiXCR, one entry per CDR3 protein. The profile shows over 200,000 distinct CDR3 sequences, 6% to 7% of them singletons. The same sample was also used in a study of T cells expressing NK-cell markers.

The specimen was CD8+ T cells sorted from blood. The receptors were sampled from a young woman in good health.

This clonotype was recorded at least ten times. This chain links TRBV7-9 with TRBJ2-1; D not resolved. CDR3 length: 11 amino acids. The V end lost 8 bases, the J end lost 2 bases, and 4 bases lay between the germline ends. Per germline, CDR1 SEHNR and CDR2 FQNEAQ (reference sequence). CDR3 sequence reads: CASDTYNEQFF. CDR3 nucleotides: TGTGCCAGCGACACCTACAATGAGCAGTTCTTC. Variable domain in full (rest from reference TRBV7-9 and TRBJ2-1): DTGVSQNPRHKITKRGQNVTFRCDPISEHNRLYWYRQTLGQGPEFLTYFQNEAQLEKSRLLSDRFSAERPKGSFSTLEIQRTEQGDSAMYLCASDTYNEQFFGPGTRLTVL.

This clonotype was seen more than once but under ten times. V and J are TRBV7-3 and TRBJ1-2; D uncertain. Deletions cut 2 bases from V and 4 bases from J, with 11 bases between. This CDR3 is built from 14 residues. Germline CDR1 reads SGHTA; CDR2 reads FQGTGA. The chain's CDR3 is CASSLGGGLYGYTF. The CDR3 DNA reads TGTGCCAGCAGCTTAGGAGGAGGGCTCTATGGCTACACCTTC.

There are a few counts of this clonotype. J is TRBJ2-2 and V is TRBV7-3, with D perhaps being TRBD1 or TRBD2 (5 bases each). This CDR3 has 19 residues. Looked up from germline, CDR1 is SGHTA and CDR2 is FQGTGA. Trimming took off 1 base at V and 1 base at J, with 19 bases between the two ends. The CDR3 nucleotides read TGTGCCAGCAGCTTAAATCGCCCCCTGAGGGGCCAGAACACCGGGGAGCTGTTTTTT. This gives the protein CASSLNRPLRGQNTGELFF. Drawing the rest from reference TRBV7-3 and TRBJ2-2, the complete variable domain is GAGVSQTPSNKVTEKGKYVELRCDPISGHTALYWYRQSLGQGPEFLIYFQGTGAADDSGLPNDRFFAVRPEGSVSTLKIQRTERGDSAVYLCASSLNRPLRGQNTGELFFGEGSRLTVL.

The CDR3 loop is CASSSAPGHNTEAFF. The DNA of the CDR3 is TGTGCCAGCAGCTCGGCCCCCGGACATAACACTGAAGCTTTCTTT. This rearrangement joins TRBV13 to TRBJ1-1; possible D gene TRBD1, 5 bases. The CDR3 totals 15 residues. Between the trimmed V and J ends, which lost 4 bases and 2 bases, there was a span of 14 bases. The germline gives CDR1 PRHDT, CDR2 FYEKMQ (reference sequence).

The rearrangement uses TRBV24-1 and TRBJ2-2, with TRBD1 matching 10 bases. Germline CDR1 KGHDR, CDR2 SFDVKD. This CDR3 spans 13 amino acids. J lost 8 bases, V lost 8 bases, and 4 bases had no gene match. The CDR3 loop is CATKGQGSGELFF. The CDR3 coding sequence is TGTGCCACCAAGGGACAGGGGTCGGGGGAGCTGTTTTTT.

As DNA, the CDR3 is TGTGCCAGCAGCTTTAGGACAGGGGATAATCAGCCCCAGCATTTT. It yields the protein CASSFRTGDNQPQHF. V gene TRBV7-8 combines with J gene TRBJ1-5; TRBD1 aligns across 9 bases. V was pared by 3 bases and J by 4 bases, with 4 bases of the junction left unmatched. Per germline, CDR1 SGHVS and CDR2 FQNEAQ. The CDR3 totals 15 residues.

The rearrangement links TRBV27 to TRBJ2-1, with TRBD1 identical over 10 bases. The CDR3 totals 15 residues. Trimming cost V 0 bases and J 6 bases; bases outside gene matches: 2. Per germline, CDR1 MNHEY and CDR2 SMNVEV (reference sequence). The CDR3 reads CASSLSRTGGNEQFF. Written as DNA, the CDR3 is TGTGCCAGCAGTTTATCGCGGACAGGGGGCAATGAGCAGTTCTTC.

This clonotype was observed at least ten times. V and J are TRBV27 and TRBJ2-1; 12 bases align to TRBD2. This CDR3 has 14 residues. Germline trimming cut 6 bases from V and 7 bases from J; bases unmatched to any gene: 4. Germline CDR1 and CDR2: MNHEY and SMNVEV (reference sequence). DNA for the CDR3: TGTGCCAGCAGGTCTAGCGGGGGGGCTAATGAGCAGTTCTTC. It specifies CASRSSGGANEQFF.

This clonotype appeared many times. The chain is built from TRBV7-8 and TRBJ2-7; D remains unclear. Trimming removed 5 bases at V and 0 bases at J, with 11 bases between. Germline CDR1 and CDR2: SGHVS and FQNEAQ. The CDR3 covers 14 residues. The CDR3 region is CASSPRDVSYEQYF. CDR3 coding DNA: TGTGCCAGCAGCCCCCGAGACGTCTCCTACGAGCAGTACTTC.

The chain has TRBV29-1 and TRBJ2-1, with 7 bases matching TRBD2. V was pared by 7 bases and J by 9 bases, with 12 bases of the junction left unmatched. The germline gives CDR1 SQVTM, CDR2 ANQGSEA. The CDR3 runs to 13 residues. CDR3 coding DNA: TGCAGCGGGGAGGTGGGGGGGTCGGCTGAGCAGTTCTTC. Its translation: CSGEVGGSAEQFF.

There are a few counts of this clonotype. The rearrangement joins TRBV9 to TRBJ2-1, with 7 bases lining up with TRBD2. The V segment lost 3 bases and the J segment 6 bases; nucleotides outside the gene matches: 6. The CDR3 loop spans 14 amino acids. Germline V lookup: CDR1 SGDLS, CDR2 YYNGEE. The CDR3 DNA follows: TGTGCCAGCAGCGGCCGACTAGCAGGCAATGAGCAGTTCTTC. It is translated as CASSGRLAGNEQFF.

The chain couples TRBV7-9 to TRBJ1-2, with D perhaps matching TRBD1 (6 bases). V was trimmed by 7 bases and J by 4 bases, leaving 16 bases between them. The germline V gene has CDR1 SEHNR and CDR2 FQNEAQ (reference sequence). This CDR3 has 14 amino acids. The CDR3 protein is CASTLRGGGYGYTF. CDR3 nucleotides: TGTGCCAGCACCCTAAGAGGGGGGGGCTATGGCTACACCTTC.

This clonotype was detected only a few times. This chain connects TRBV7-8 to TRBJ2-3; the match to TRBD1 covers 8 bases. Germline CDR1 SGHVS, CDR2 FQNEAQ. This CDR3 contains 16 residues. Losses at the gene ends were 4 bases for V and 2 bases for J; bases not matched to a gene: 8. The CDR3 here is CASSSRTGRHTDTQYF. The CDR3 DNA reads TGTGCCAGCAGCTCGAGGACAGGGCGCCACACAGATACGCAGTATTTT. Variable domain in full (rest from reference TRBV7-8 and TRBJ2-3): GAGVSQSPRYKVAKRGQDVALRCDPISGHVSLFWYQQALGQGPEFLTYFQNEAQLDKSGLPSDRFFAERPEGSVSTLKIQRTQQEDSAVYLCASSSRTGRHTDTQYFGPGTRLTVL.

This clonotype appeared once. This chain links TRBV19 with TRBJ2-3; D is possibly TRBD2 (5 bases). Germline loops: CDR1 LNHDA, CDR2 SQIVND (reference sequence). The V and J ends lost 1 base and 2 bases respectively, with 7 bases between them. This CDR3 has 14 residues. CDR3 protein: CASSIAGFTDTQYF. CDR3 DNA: TGTGCCAGTAGTATAGCGGGGTTCACAGATACGCAGTATTTT.

The chain carries TRBV7-9 and TRBJ1-1; D not resolved. Per germline, CDR1 SEHNR and CDR2 FQNEAQ (reference sequence). The CDR3 contains 12 residues. V lost 7 bases and J 5 bases, leaving 11 bases between the germline ends. This CDR3 is CASTSKGTEAFF. DNA for the CDR3: TGTGCCAGCACCTCTAAAGGGACTGAAGCTTTCTTT.

This clonotype was observed a handful of times. The chain has TRBV9 and TRBJ1-5; TRBD1 aligns across 7 bases. The V gene end was trimmed by 3 bases and the J gene end by 5 bases; junction bases not matched to a gene: 5. The CDR3 sequence is 14 residues long. Germline CDR1 SGDLS, CDR2 YYNGEE. This CDR3 reads CASSGGQTYQPQHF. The CDR3 DNA is TGTGCCAGCAGCGGGGGACAGACTTATCAGCCCCAGCATTTT.

This clonotype was counted between two and nine times. The rearrangement uses TRBV2 and TRBJ2-1; no clear D gene. V lost 3 bases to trimming and J lost 3 bases, with 15 bases between them. Germline V gene sequence: CDR1 SNHLY, CDR2 FYNNEI. This CDR3 comprises 16 residues. The CDR3 region has the DNA TGTGCCAGCAGTGACGCAGCCTCCCTTCTCTACAATGAGCAGTTCTTC. As protein: CASSDAASLLYNEQFF. The full variable domain, with the rest looked up from reference TRBV2 and TRBJ2-1, is EPEVTQTPSHQVTQMGQEVILRCVPISNHLYFYWYRQILGQKVEFLVSFYNNEISEKSEIFDDQFSVERPDGSNFTLKIRSTKLEDSAMYFCASSDAASLLYNEQFFGPGTRLTVL.

This clonotype was seen at least ten times. DNA of the CDR3: TGCGCCAGCAGCCTGGTAGGGTCGGGATACGAGCAGTACTTC. Its translation: CASSLVGSGYEQYF. The V and J genes are TRBV5-1 and TRBJ2-7, with a tentative D call TRBD2 (5 bases). The CDR3 runs to 14 residues. In germline, CDR1 is SGHRS, CDR2 YFSETQ. Trimming left V 4 bases short and J 4 bases short, with 15 bases between.

This clonotype was counted only a few times. This chain links TRBV30 with TRBJ1-6; 8 bases line up with TRBD1. Germline lookup yields CDR1 GTSNPN and CDR2 SVGIG (reference sequence). The CDR3 is 15 amino acids. V lost 0 bases to trimming and J lost 9 bases; unmatched junction nucleotides: 7. DNA for the CDR3: TGTGCCTGGAGTGTCCCCGACAGGGGTGCTTCACCCCTCCACTTT. It is translated as CAWSVPDRGASPLHF.